What follows are 5 T cell receptor beta chains derived from one specimen sequenced in a study of spatial heterogeneity in lung cancer. Time point given: blood at routine non-recurrence follow-up after resection. Unsorted whole RNA of tumor, nontumor lung or frozen PBMC was sequenced. TCRdb ran MiXCR on the 5' RACE reads and lists one entry per CDR3 protein. The table has more than 95,000 distinct CDR3 sequences, 10% to 15% seen once; the top ten hold roughly 17%. The sequencing used PBMCs, collected at follow-up. The origin of the receptors is a male donor with early-stage non-small cell lung cancer.

This clonotype was counted at least ten times. V and J are TRBV6-1 and TRBJ2-1; weak D call: TRBD1 (6 bases). The CDR3 spans 14 residues. Trimming pared 5 bases from V and 6 bases from J, leaving 14 bases between. In germline, CDR1 is MNHNS, CDR2 SASEGT. CDR3 coding DNA: TGTGCCAGCAGTTCTCGGGACAAGTCCAATGAGCAGTTCTTC. It yields the protein CASSSRDKSNEQFF.

This clonotype was counted at least ten times. The gene calls are TRBV9 and TRBJ1-5; D is uncertain. This CDR3 is built from 16 residues. The germline CDR1 and CDR2 sequences are SGDLS and YYNGEE. With 0 bases removed from V and 4 bases from J, the gap between germline ends came to 14 bases. The CDR3 here is CASSVASTPPNQPQHF. Written as DNA, the CDR3 is TGTGCCAGCAGCGTAGCCTCCACCCCCCCGAATCAGCCCCAGCATTTT.

This clonotype was observed a few times. CDR3 sequence (DNA): TGTGCCAGCTCTTCCGTCACAGGTGGAGAAGATACGCAGTATTTT. This sequence encodes CASSSVTGGEDTQYF. V gene TRBV18 combines with J gene TRBJ2-3; D is possibly TRBD1 (5 bases). Trimming cost V 6 bases and J 5 bases, with 18 bases left between them. In germline, CDR1 is KGHSH, CDR2 LQKENI. The CDR3 runs 15 residues.

At least ten counts were recorded for this clonotype. This chain joins TRBV7-2 and TRBJ2-7, with 12 bases that match TRBD2. The CDR3 length is 19 residues. Germline V gives CDR1 SGHTA, CDR2 FQGNSA. Trimming removed 2 bases from V and 3 bases from J; junction bases left unmatched: 14. CDR3 residues: CASSLSTSLAGGPHYEQYF. As DNA, the CDR3 is TGTGCCAGCAGCTTATCAACGTCGCTAGCGGGGGGGCCGCACTACGAGCAGTACTTC. Full variable domain (remainder filled in from reference TRBV7-2 and TRBJ2-7): GAGVSQSPSNKVTEKGKDVELRCDPISGHTALYWYRQSLGQGLEFLIYFQGNSAPDKSGLPSDRFSAERTGGSVSTLTIQRTQQEDSAVYLCASSLSTSLAGGPHYEQYFGPGTRLTVT.

This clonotype was counted between two and nine times. The chain joins TRBV5-1 to TRBJ2-7; 7 positions match TRBD2. J was trimmed by 6 bases and V by 6 bases; bases with no gene match: 9. Germline V CDR1 and CDR2: SGHRS, YFSETQ. The CDR3 is 13 amino acids. CDR3 bases: TGCGCCAGCACAGAGGGGCCGGGGGGCGAGCAGTACTTC. Translation: CASTEGPGGEQYF.